The 15 T cell receptor beta chains below come from one sample, sequenced in a study of blood T cell repertoires in COVID-19. Only in-frame clones appear in the TCRdb table, and some are missing; sequencing was by immunoSEQ multiplex PCR. The table records around 220,000 clones, about 80% of them present only once. The source material was peripheral blood. The source is a woman aged 80 or over with active or convalescent COVID-19.

This sequence joins TRBV14 and TRBJ1-6, with D perhaps TRBD1 (6 bases). Trimming removed 0 bases at V and 10 bases at J, with 13 bases between. The germline V gene has CDR1 SGHDN and CDR2 FVKESK. The CDR3 is 15 amino acids. This CDR3 reads CASSQEERGLSPLHF. CDR3 nucleotide sequence: TGTGCCAGCAGCCAAGAAGAAAGGGGGTTGTCACCCCTCCACTTT.

Turning to this clone: One end of the junction fails to match germline, which may point to a read error. The genes are TRBV27 and TRBJ1-6, with 8 bases aligning to TRBD1. The CDR3 contains 15 residues. Germline values: CDR1 MNHEY, CDR2 SMNVEV (reference sequence). The CDR3 DNA follows: TGTGCCAGCAGCCGCGAAGGGACAGGACTTTCAGCCCTCCACTTT. Its protein product is CASSREGTGLSALHF.

This clone was recorded only once. The V call is TRBV7-2, the J call TRBJ1-2, with 7 nucleotides matching TRBD1. V lost 6 bases, J lost 1 base, and 5 bases stayed unmatched. Germline V lookup: CDR1 SGHTA, CDR2 FQGNSA. This CDR3 region has 14 residues. In DNA, the CDR3 is TGTGCCAGCAGGAGGGACAGCCTTAACTATGGCTACACCTTC. Protein sequence: CASRRDSLNYGYTF. Filled out from reference TRBV7-2 and TRBJ1-2, the complete variable domain reads GAGVSQSPSNKVTEKGKDVELRCDPISGHTALYWYRQSLGQGLEFLIYFQGNSAPDKSGLPSDRFSAERTGGSVSTLTIQRTQQEDSAVYLCASRRDSLNYGYTFGSGTRLTVV.

The chain joins TRBV2 to TRBJ1-2; TRBD1 matches 8 bases. V was pared by 2 bases and J by 1 base, with 3 bases of the junction left unmatched. The germline CDR1 and CDR2 sequences are SNHLY and FYNNEI. The CDR3 is 15 residues long. The CDR3 DNA reads TGTGCCAGCAGTGAATGGGGGACAGGTAACTATGGCTACACCTTC. Amino acids: CASSEWGTGNYGYTF.

This clone is a singleton in its sample. This chain links TRBV4-1 with TRBJ2-1; 7 bases map to TRBD2. Germline lookup yields CDR1 MGHRA and CDR2 YSYEKL. Trimming at V came to 3 bases and at J to 7 bases, leaving 6 bases not matched to a gene. This CDR3 spans 14 amino acids. CDR3 sequence reads: CASSHVTGGNEQFF. CDR3 DNA sequence: TGCGCCAGCAGCCACGTCACGGGGGGAAATGAGCAGTTCTTC.

This chain uses TRBV6-5 with TRBJ1-2, with no clear D. V was trimmed by 6 bases and J by 2 bases, leaving 10 bases between them. This CDR3 contains 13 residues. Germline CDR1 and CDR2: MNHEY and SVGAGI. This CDR3 reads CASRTGGNYGYTF. CDR3 coding DNA: TGTGCCAGCAGGACCGGAGGGAACTATGGCTACACCTTC.

The chain uses TRBV25-1 and TRBJ1-1; 7 bases line up with TRBD1. The V gene's germline CDR1 is MGHDK and CDR2 SYGVNS. Trimming at V came to 0 bases and at J to 4 bases, leaving 5 bases not matched to a gene. CDR3 length: 15 amino acids. CDR3 in amino acids: CASSEYGAGGTEAFF. The CDR3 bases are TGTGCCAGCAGTGAATATGGGGCAGGGGGCACTGAAGCTTTCTTT. The variable domain in full, completed from reference TRBV25-1 and TRBJ1-1, reads EADIYQTPRYLVIGTGKKITLECSQTMGHDKMYWYQQDPGMELHLIHYSYGVNSTEKGDLSSESTVSRIRTEHFPLTLESARPSHTSQYLCASSEYGAGGTEAFFGQGTRLTVV.

The gene calls are TRBV10-3 and TRBJ1-2, with 10 bases aligning to TRBD1. The CDR3 is 17 amino acids. The germline CDR1 and CDR2 sequences are ENHRY and SYGVKD. J was trimmed by 8 bases and V by 2 bases; bases with no gene match: 14. The CDR3 here is CAISETGTGETLGGYTF. The CDR3 DNA reads TGTGCCATCAGTGAGACCGGGACAGGGGAAACCTTAGGCGGCTACACCTTC.

This rearrangement joins TRBV14 to TRBJ2-1; 8 bases map to TRBD1. The CDR3 covers 16 residues. Trimming took 3 bases from V and 5 from J; bases not matched to a gene: 9. The V gene's germline CDR1 is SGHDN and CDR2 FVKESK. The CDR3 DNA follows: TGTGCCAGCAGCCAGTCAGGGACAGGCGGCCACAATGAGCAGTTCTTC. Its translation is CASSQSGTGGHNEQFF.

The V gene is TRBV6-6, the J gene TRBJ1-1; no firm D call. This CDR3 contains 15 residues. CDR1 is MNHNY, CDR2 SVGAGI, per germline (reference sequence). V was shortened by 5 bases and J by 4 bases, with 17 bases between the two germline ends. CDR3 amino acids: CASSGGSGLTTEAFF. Written as DNA, the CDR3 is TGTGCCAGCAGTGGAGGGTCGGGCCTAACCACTGAAGCTTTCTTT.

The V call is TRBV5-4, the J call TRBJ2-3; D remains unclear. Trimming left V 3 bases short and J 0 bases short, with 2 bases between. The CDR3 is made up of 12 amino acids. Germline assignment: CDR1 SGHNT and CDR2 YYREEE (reference sequence). CDR3: CASSSSTDTQYF. The DNA for the CDR3 is TGTGCCAGCAGCTCGAGCACAGATACGCAGTATTTT. Drawing the rest from reference TRBV5-4 and TRBJ2-3, the complete variable domain is ETGVTQSPTHLIKTRGQQVTLRCSSQSGHNTVSWYQQALGQGPQFIFQYYREEENGRGNFPPRFSGLQFPNYSSELNVNALELDDSALYLCASSSSTDTQYFGPGTRLTVL.

For the CDR3, the DNA is TGTGCCAGCAGTGGGCCGTTGGGACTAGCGGGAGAGGGTGAGCAGTTCTTC. Translated: CASSGPLGLAGEGEQFF. The chain carries TRBV25-1 and TRBJ2-1; 14 positions agree with TRBD2. The V and J ends lost 4 bases and 9 bases, in that order; junction bases with no gene match: 11. The CDR3 consists of 17 residues. Germline lookup yields CDR1 MGHDK and CDR2 SYGVNS.

This clone has a handful of counts. V and J are TRBV5-4 and TRBJ2-2, with TRBD1 identical over 9 bases. CDR3 length equals 16 residues. The ends lost 4 bases at V and 4 bases at J; junction bases unmatched: 8. Germline assignment: CDR1 SGHNT and CDR2 YYREEE (reference sequence). The CDR3: CASSGGTGPSTGELFF. CDR3 DNA sequence: TGTGCCAGCAGCGGGGGGACAGGGCCCTCCACCGGGGAGCTGTTTTTT.

This chain uses TRBV5-1 with TRBJ1-5, with D perhaps TRBD1 (6 bases). The CDR3 extends over 15 amino acids. Per the germline V gene, CDR1 is SGHRS and CDR2 is YFSETQ. The ends were cut back, 0 bases at V and 4 bases at J, with 11 bases in the middle. The CDR3 spells CASSLEGHRNQPQHF. The CDR3 bases are TGCGCCAGCAGCTTGGAGGGACACAGAAATCAGCCCCAGCATTTT.

The sample holds one count of this clone. Being one base from a much bigger clone, this may be a read error. The same CDR3 can be traced to other DNA sequences in this sample. The chain couples TRBV4-2 to TRBJ2-2, with TRBD1 matching over 8 bases. Germline V gives CDR1 LGHNA, CDR2 YNFKEQ. This CDR3 has 15 amino acids. The CDR3 loop is CASSQETGGTGELFF. The CDR3 nucleotides are TGTGCCAGCAGTCAAGAAACAGGGGGGACCGGGGAGCTGTTTTTT.